This TCR beta chain is from a study of cytomegalovirus exposure and HLA in healthy donors. The study, taken as a whole, reports: The authors reported that TCR beta sequences could predict HLA-A and HLA-B alleles. These predictions were accurate for most subjects in the first cohort.

Concerning this clone: The antigen is not known.

The PCR employed 60 Vbeta primers together with 13 Jbeta primers. TCRdb's table, derived via immunoSEQ multiplex PCR, lists solely in-frame clones and lacks some. The profile covers tens of thousands of clones, with just under 85% appearing a single time and 2.5% to 3% taken by the ten largest. Germline lookup yields CDR1 MDHEN and CDR2 SYDVKM. CDR3 length: 16 residues. V was cut by 7 bases and J by 9 bases, with 25 bases left in between. Sample: PBMCs. The receptor was isolated from a man between 45 and 60 years old in good health and CMV-seronegative. The rearrangement uses TRBV28 and TRBJ2-4; D possibly corresponds to TRBD2 (7 bases). In DNA, the CDR3 is TGTGCCAGCACTCGTGAGGGGGGGGGCAATCAGCGCATTCAGTACTTC. The encoded protein is CASTREGGGNQRIQYF. Combining the CDR3 with reference TRBV28 and TRBJ2-4 gives the whole variable domain DVKVTQSSRYLVKRTGEKVFLECVQDMDHENMFWYRQDPGLGLRLIYFSYDVKMKEKGDIPEGYSVSREKKERFSLILESASTNQTSMYLCASTREGGGNQRIQYFGAGTRLSVL.